This TCR beta chain originates from a study of glioma-infiltrating T cells after dendritic cell vaccination. The overall study: Dendritic cell vaccine was injected intradermally three times, biweekly. Study observations and caveats: Patients with more pretreatment TILs had longer time to progression and survival.

In regard to this clone: The antigen remains undetermined.

Germline CDR1 and CDR2: KGHSH and LQKENI. The ends were cut back, 2 bases at V and 4 bases at J, with 11 bases in the middle. The CDR3 loop spans 14 amino acids. Only patients with spare fresh-frozen tumor and over two years of follow-up were included. Primers: 60 V beta forward and 13 J beta reverse. The method was immunoSEQ multiplex PCR; TCRdb's version includes in-frame clones alone and lacks a portion of them. The sample yields 45,000 to 55,000 clones, roughly 87% seen once. This specimen consisted of blood, obtained before dendritic cell vaccination. This TCR was sampled from a human donor with glioblastoma. The rearrangement uses TRBV18 and TRBJ1-2; D not resolved. The CDR3 DNA sequence: TGTGCCAGCTCACCATCTGACTACAGCTATGGCTACACCTTC. Amino acids: CASSPSDYSYGYTF.